This T cell receptor (beta chain) was obtained from a study of blood T cell repertoires in COVID-19. The wider study: Acute and convalescent COVID-19 specimens originated in the United States, Italy and Spain. The analysed material was cDNA or gDNA that came from T cells, B-cell-depleted T cells, or PBMCs.

Original methodology: By means of reference gene primer amplification, nucleated cell counts were estimated. Measured with immunoSEQ multiplex PCR; TCRdb has only the in-frame clones, and not every one. That table gives V, J and clone size, and the DNA gave D and trimming. The sample has 55,000 to 75,000 clones, over 75% seen once. Germline V lookup: CDR1 SEHNR, CDR2 FQNEAQ (reference sequence). Between the trimmed V and J ends, which lost 8 bases and 0 bases, there was a span of 16 bases. The CDR3 loop spans 15 amino acids. This TCR derives from a man aged 50-59 years with active COVID-19. The sequenced sample was peripheral blood. The rearrangement joins TRBV7-9 to TRBJ1-1, with D perhaps matching TRBD1 (6 bases). Here the CDR3 reads CASETRKGVNTEAFF. The CDR3 DNA reads as TGTGCCAGCGAGACAAGGAAGGGGGTGAACACTGAAGCTTTCTTT.